The clone carrying this TCR beta chain was seen a handful of times. Its antigen is as yet unknown. This record belongs to a study of Ad26.COV2.S vaccination and SARS-CoV-2 variants. Notes on the study in general: It was reported that spike-specific CD8+ and CD4+ T cell responses were substantially broad after vaccination. Similar non-spike TCR breadth was observed in recipients of vaccine and of placebo. Quantification of TCR breadth and depth may have yielded underestimates of total T cell responses.

The V and J ends lost 3 bases and 3 bases respectively, with 6 bases between them. This CDR3 is built from 13 residues. The assay was immunoSEQ multiplex PCR, and TCRdb's table has in-frame clones only and misses some. The sample comprises over 90,000 clones, roughly 80% of which are singletons, and around 15% rests with the top ten. The receptor was isolated from a human donor who had recovered from COVID-19. Specimen: peripheral blood, collected after recovery from COVID-19. The chain recombines TRBV12-3 or TRBV12-4 with TRBJ1-5, with D unclear. CDR3 sequence reads: CASSLRANQPQHF. The CDR3 nucleotides are TGTGCCAGCAGTTTGCGGGCCAATCAGCCCCAGCATTTT.